This T cell receptor (beta chain) was documented in a study of cytomegalovirus exposure and HLA in healthy donors. When sampled, the donors appeared nominally healthy, though they likely had unrecorded immune exposures. The germline gives CDR1 SQVTM, CDR2 ANQGSEA. The ends lost 6 bases at V and 8 bases at J; junction bases unmatched: 16. The CDR3 runs 15 residues. PCR used 60 Vbeta primers and 13 Jbeta primers. Sequencing used immunoSEQ multiplex PCR; TCRdb keeps in-frame clones, though not all of them. This repertoire includes some 82,000 clones. To note about this clone: Its matching antigen is unknown.

Study-wide results and caveats: Researchers counted 164 TCR beta chains as cytomegalovirus-associated.

This receptor was taken from a woman younger than 45 in good health and CMV-seronegative. The chain combines TRBV29-1 with TRBJ2-1, with TRBD2 matching over 7 bases. The specimen sequenced was PBMCs. The CDR3 nucleotides are TGCAGCGTCCAAGGTTTGGCGGGAGCCGCTTATGAGCAGTTCTTC. The encoded protein is CSVQGLAGAAYEQFF.